Here is one TCR beta chain with its context. Its target is not known. The CDR3 is 16 amino acids. Looked up from germline, CDR1 is SGHNT and CDR2 is YYREEE (reference sequence). With 2 bases clipped from V and 3 bases from J, the junction kept 5 bases outside the gene matches. This sample was taken from a study of shared clonotypes between healthy human individuals. Whole-study findings and limits: There were few donors, and this limited the genetic and exposure-history diversity represented.

Data came from immunoSEQ multiplex PCR; TCRdb stores just in-frame clones and leaves some out. The table shows about 2 million clones, with approximately 95% occurring only once. Material for sequencing was naive CD4+ T cells sorted from blood. Regarding subset: CD45RA+ positively selected. This receptor was identified in a man aged 18-30 years in good health. V gene TRBV5-4 combines with J gene TRBJ2-5; TRBD2 aligns across 12 bases. The CDR3 DNA is TGTGCCAGCAGCTTACCGGGACTAGCGGGTGAAGAGACCCAGTACTTC. Its translation is CASSLPGLAGEETQYF.